This record covers a single T cell receptor (beta chain). Its matching antigen is unknown. These data are taken from a study of cytomegalovirus exposure and HLA in healthy donors. Overall study findings and caveats: Cytomegalovirus association was assigned to approximately 160 TCR beta chains. CMV antigen specificity was confirmed in vitro for a few CMV-associated chains.

Clones were sequenced by immunoSEQ multiplex PCR, and TCRdb holds only the in-frame ones, with some missing. The table includes tens of thousands of clones, just under 85% detected once. This CDR3 contains 13 residues. Germline CDR1 reads LNHDA; CDR2 reads SQIVND (reference sequence). With 10 bases removed from V and 5 bases from J, the gap between germline ends came to 15 bases. What was sequenced was PBMCs. V usage is TRBV19 and J usage is TRBJ1-5, with D possibly being TRBD1 (6 bases). The origin of this receptor is a man aged 25-40 years in good health and CMV-seronegative. CDR3 DNA sequence: TGTGCCACAAACCAGGGGAATTATCAGCCCCAGCATTTT. Protein product: CATNQGNYQPQHF.